The clone carrying this T cell receptor (beta chain) was picked up one time. Only in-frame clones appear in the TCRdb table, and some are missing; sequencing was by immunoSEQ multiplex PCR. The data show fewer than 200,000 clones, roughly four fifths seen once. The CDR3 is made up of 16 amino acids. The germline V gene has CDR1 MNHEY and CDR2 SMNVEV (reference sequence). V lost 5 bases to trimming and J lost 4 bases; unmatched junction nucleotides: 12. These data come from a study of blood T cell repertoires in COVID-19. About the research overall: From the United States, Italy and Spain came samples of acute and convalescent COVID-19.

Enrolled during active infection, Seattle patients were then followed longitudinally. The sequencing sample was made of peripheral blood. The clonotype was recovered from a woman older than 75 with COVID-19, enrolled during active disease. The chain employs TRBV27 and TRBJ2-3, with 7 bases lining up with TRBD1. The CDR3 nucleotides read TGTGCCAGCAGTGGGTTAAGGAGAGGGGGCGCAGATACGCAGTATTTT. Translating it yields CASSGLRRGGADTQYF.